These 26 T cell receptor beta chains originate from one sample sequenced in a study of blood T cell repertoires in COVID-19. Generated by immunoSEQ multiplex PCR, the TCRdb table keeps only in-frame clones and is missing some. The sample has some 200,000 clones; 70% to 90% are singletons. The sample comprised peripheral blood. These receptors all stem from a woman older than 75 with acute or convalescent COVID-19.

CDR3 nucleotides: TGTGCCAGCAGCGAGTGGGGGGACAGCTCCTACGAGCAGTACTTC. Its protein product is CASSEWGDSSYEQYF. This sequence joins TRBV9 and TRBJ2-7, with a possible D match to TRBD1 (7 bases). Trimming took off 3 bases at V and 0 bases at J, with 13 bases between the two ends. This CDR3 contains 15 residues. The germline V gene has CDR1 SGDLS and CDR2 YYNGEE. The whole variable domain, remainder taken from reference TRBV9 and TRBJ2-7, is DSGVTQTPKHLITATGQRVTLRCSPRSGDLSVYWYQQSLDQGLQFLIQYYNGEERAKGNILERFSAQQFPDLHSELNLSSLELGDSALYFCASSEWGDSSYEQYFGPGTRLTVT.

The gene calls are TRBV6-1 and TRBJ2-2, with D possibly matching TRBD2 (5 bases). V was cut by 3 bases and J by 4 bases, with 9 bases left in between. From germline, CDR1 is MNHNS and CDR2 SASEGT. The CDR3 contains 14 residues. This CDR3 reads CASSEVRGTGELFF. The CDR3, as DNA: TGTGCCAGCAGTGAGGTCCGGGGCACCGGGGAGCTGTTTTTT.

The J gene is TRBJ1-4, the V gene TRBV7-9, with 9 bases lining up with TRBD1. Germline V gene lookup returns CDR1 SEHNR and CDR2 FQNEAQ (reference sequence). After removal of 4 bases from V and 0 bases from J, the junction contained 3 bases not matched to a gene. This CDR3 is built from 16 residues. As DNA, the CDR3 is TGTGCCAGCAGCTGGGGACAGGGAGCAACTAATGAAAAACTGTTTTTT. It translates to CASSWGQGATNEKLFF. Variable domain in full (rest from reference TRBV7-9 and TRBJ1-4): DTGVSQNPRHKITKRGQNVTFRCDPISEHNRLYWYRQTLGQGPEFLTYFQNEAQLEKSRLLSDRFSAERPKGSFSTLEIQRTEQGDSAMYLCASSWGQGATNEKLFFGSGTQLSVL.

This clone has more than one count but fewer than ten. This chain links TRBV3-1 (or the pseudogene TRBV3-2) with TRBJ1-4; the match to TRBD1 covers 8 bases. Looked up from germline, CDR1 is LGHDT and CDR2 is YNNKEL (reference sequence). The CDR3 is 16 residues long. Germline trimming cut 2 bases from V and 8 bases from J; bases unmatched to any gene: 10. In DNA form, the CDR3 reads TGTGCCAGCAGCCAAAGGGCCCCAGGGGGCAGGGAAAAACTGTTTTTT. Amino acids: CASSQRAPGGREKLFF.

This chain connects TRBV19 to TRBJ1-6; unclear D gene. Between the trimmed V and J ends, which lost 5 bases and 9 bases, there was a span of 14 bases. CDR3 length equals 14 residues. The germline V gene has CDR1 LNHDA and CDR2 SQIVND (reference sequence). CDR3 region: CASSEGSYGSPLHF. CDR3 DNA: TGTGCCAGTAGTGAAGGGAGTTACGGTTCACCCCTCCACTTT.

The chain has TRBV7-8 and TRBJ1-1, with TRBD1 identical over 7 bases. The CDR3 loop spans 15 amino acids. The J segment lost 2 bases and the V segment lost 1 base, leaving 4 bases of the junction unmatched. Per germline, CDR1 SGHVS and CDR2 FQNEAQ. CDR3 DNA sequence: TGTGCCAGCAGCTTAGTCAGGGACAGAAACACTGAAGCTTTCTTT. It is translated as CASSLVRDRNTEAFF.

The rearrangement links TRBV2 to TRBJ2-2; TRBD1 is a possible D gene (5 bases). The CDR3 consists of 12 residues. Trimming stripped 6 bases from V and 7 bases from J, with 9 bases between. Per the germline V gene, CDR1 is SNHLY and CDR2 is FYNNEI. The CDR3: CASRGRGGELFF. The CDR3, as DNA: TGTGCCAGCAGGGGGCGAGGCGGGGAGCTGTTTTTT.

The J gene is TRBJ2-3, the V gene TRBV5-1; D unclear. In germline, CDR1 is SGHRS, CDR2 YFSETQ. This CDR3 region has 16 residues. V lost 0 bases to trimming and J lost 3 bases, with 14 bases between them. CDR3 sequence: CASSLVLSLRTDTQYF. CDR3 DNA sequence: TGCGCCAGCAGCTTGGTCTTATCTTTGAGGACAGATACGCAGTATTTT. Supplemented by reference TRBV5-1 and TRBJ2-3, the full variable domain reads KAGVTQTPRYLIKTRGQQVTLSCSPISGHRSVSWYQQTPGQGLQFLFEYFSETQRNKGNFPGRFSGRQFSNSRSEMNVSTLELGDSALYLCASSLVLSLRTDTQYFGPGTRLTVL.

The rearrangement links TRBV4-1 to TRBJ2-5, with 10 positions matching TRBD2. The CDR3 covers 18 residues. CDR1 and CDR2 (germline): MGHRA, YSYEKL. V trimming: 1 base; J trimming: 5 bases; junction bases outside the gene matches: 13. Here the CDR3 DNA reads TGCGCCAGCAGCCAAGGGCTTAGAGTAGCGGGAGGATCGGAGACCCAGTACTTC. This codes for CASSQGLRVAGGSETQYF.

This clone appeared a single time. The chain is built from TRBV7-2 and TRBJ1-5; D remains ambiguous. The V end was cut by 5 bases, the J end by 2 bases, with 13 bases between. This CDR3 contains 15 residues. Germline CDR1 is SGHTA and CDR2 is FQGNSA. The CDR3 loop is CASSREGLGNQPQHF. CDR3 DNA: TGTGCCAGCAGCCGGGAAGGGCTTGGCAATCAGCCCCAGCATTTT. The variable domain in full, with the rest retrieved from reference TRBV7-2 and TRBJ1-5, is GAGVSQSPSNKVTEKGKDVELRCDPISGHTALYWYRQSLGQGLEFLIYFQGNSAPDKSGLPSDRFSAERTGGSVSTLTIQRTQQEDSAVYLCASSREGLGNQPQHFGDGTRLSIL.

This clone was counted at least ten times. CDR3 in amino acids: CSVARTRDEQYF. The CDR3 DNA sequence: TGCAGCGTTGCCCGGACTCGGGACGAGCAGTACTTC. The J gene is TRBJ2-7, the V gene TRBV29-1; possible D gene TRBD2, 5 bases. Germline V CDR1 and CDR2: SQVTM, ANQGSEA. The CDR3 is 12 amino acids. V shed 4 bases and J shed 5 bases, with 12 bases lying between them.

This chain links TRBV4-2 with TRBJ2-5; 13 nucleotides agree with TRBD2. Trimming at V came to 4 bases and at J to 5 bases, leaving 7 bases not matched to a gene. Germline V gene lookup returns CDR1 LGHNA and CDR2 YNFKEQ. The CDR3 extends over 16 amino acids. CDR3 bases: TGTGCCAGCAGCCCTCCTGGACTAGCGGGAGAGGAGACCCAGTACTTC. Amino acids: CASSPPGLAGEETQYF.

J is TRBJ1-1 and V is TRBV5-1; D unresolved. Trimming stripped 0 bases from V and 4 bases from J, with 13 bases between. Germline V gives CDR1 SGHRS, CDR2 YFSETQ. The CDR3 sequence is 15 residues long. As DNA, the CDR3 is TGCGCCAGCAGCTTGGACGGCACTACTACCACTGAAGCTTTCTTT. Its translation is CASSLDGTTTTEAFF. The full variable domain, with the rest looked up from reference TRBV5-1 and TRBJ1-1, is KAGVTQTPRYLIKTRGQQVTLSCSPISGHRSVSWYQQTPGQGLQFLFEYFSETQRNKGNFPGRFSGRQFSNSRSEMNVSTLELGDSALYLCASSLDGTTTTEAFFGQGTRLTVV.

The chain uses TRBV5-6 and TRBJ2-7; D possibly corresponds to TRBD1 (5 bases). CDR1 is SGHDT, CDR2 YYEEEE, per germline. V was pared by 0 bases and J by 3 bases, with 16 bases between. CDR3 length: 16 residues. The CDR3: CASSLAVVGARYEQYF. The CDR3 region has the DNA TGTGCCAGCAGCTTGGCGGTGGTAGGGGCCCGCTACGAGCAGTACTTC.

This chain uses TRBV5-4 with TRBJ1-6; D possibly corresponds to TRBD1 (6 bases). V was pared by 3 bases and J by 10 bases, with 26 bases between. CDR1 SGHNT and CDR2 YYREEE come from the germline V gene (reference sequence). CDR3 length: 18 residues. The CDR3 loop reads CASSYRTAGRGFQSPLHF. In DNA form, the CDR3 reads TGTGCCAGCAGCTACCGGACAGCCGGACGGGGATTCCAATCACCCCTCCACTTT.

This chain uses TRBV5-1 with TRBJ1-1; 9 bases line up with TRBD1. Trimming cost V 0 bases and J 5 bases; bases outside gene matches: 5. Germline loops: CDR1 SGHRS, CDR2 YFSETQ. The length of the CDR3 is 15 residues. The DNA of the CDR3 is TGCGCCAGCAGCTTGGACAGGGGGCGGAAAACTGAAGCTTTCTTT. It specifies CASSLDRGRKTEAFF.

With regard to this clone: The sample contains more than one DNA sequence encoding this CDR3. The V and J genes are TRBV5-1 and TRBJ2-2; no clear D. The CDR3 runs 14 residues. The V end lost 1 base, the J end lost 1 base, and 5 bases lay between the germline ends. Germline lookup yields CDR1 SGHRS and CDR2 YFSETQ. The CDR3 reads CASSLRGNTGELFF. DNA for the CDR3: TGCGCCAGCAGCTTGCGCGGGAACACCGGGGAGCTGTTTTTT.

The J gene is TRBJ2-2, the V gene TRBV5-4, with a weak D call TRBD1 (6 bases). This CDR3 is 14 amino acids long. CDR1 is SGHNT and CDR2 is YYREEE in the germline V gene (reference sequence). V lost 2 bases and J lost 8, with 13 bases in between. CDR3 coding DNA: TGTGCCAGCAGCTTCGGACAGAGTCAAGGGGAGCTGTTTTTT. It specifies CASSFGQSQGELFF.

This clone was seen more than once but under ten times. The V gene is TRBV11-3, the J gene TRBJ2-5; TRBD1 is a possible D gene (5 bases). V lost 5 bases, J lost 5 bases, and 18 bases lay in between. CDR1 SGHNT and CDR2 YENEEA come from the germline V gene. The CDR3 spans 15 residues. CDR3 amino acids: CASSLSRNPGETQYF. For the CDR3, the DNA is TGTGCCAGCAGCCTTAGCAGAAACCCAGGGGAGACCCAGTACTTC.

The chain joins TRBV18 to TRBJ2-5; no clear D gene. Germline assignment: CDR1 KGHSH and CDR2 LQKENI. V was cut by 3 bases and J by 2 bases, with 7 bases left in between. CDR3 length: 13 amino acids. The CDR3 nucleotides read TGTGCCAGCTCACCGCGGATGCAAGAGACCCAGTACTTC. Its protein product is CASSPRMQETQYF. The variable domain in full, completed from reference TRBV18 and TRBJ2-5, reads NAGVMQNPRHLVRRRGQEARLRCSPMKGHSHVYWYRQLPEEGLKFMVYLQKENIIDESGMPKERFSAEFPKEGPSILRIQQVVRGDSAAYFCASSPRMQETQYFGPGTRLLVL.

The chain uses TRBV5-1 and TRBJ1-4, with TRBD1 matching 9 bases. V shed 3 bases and J 4 bases; nucleotides not matched to a gene: 4. The CDR3 is 15 amino acids. Germline loops: CDR1 SGHRS, CDR2 YFSETQ. The CDR3 reads CASSWGDRDNEKLFF. The CDR3 DNA reads TGCGCCAGCAGCTGGGGGGACAGGGATAATGAAAAACTGTTTTTT.

The count of this clone is one. This chain uses TRBV7-2 with TRBJ2-7; the match to TRBD2 covers 13 bases. Germline V CDR1 and CDR2: SGHTA, FQGNSA. Trimming removed 3 bases from V and 4 bases from J; junction bases left unmatched: 9. This CDR3 contains 17 residues. CDR3 residues: CASSFSRLAGGGYEQYF. The CDR3 nucleotides read TGTGCCAGCAGCTTCTCCAGACTAGCGGGGGGAGGGTACGAGCAGTACTTC. Full variable domain (remainder filled in from reference TRBV7-2 and TRBJ2-7): GAGVSQSPSNKVTEKGKDVELRCDPISGHTALYWYRQSLGQGLEFLIYFQGNSAPDKSGLPSDRFSAERTGGSVSTLTIQRTQQEDSAVYLCASSFSRLAGGGYEQYFGPGTRLTVT.

The rearrangement links TRBV3-1 (or the pseudogene TRBV3-2) to TRBJ1-3, with D perhaps TRBD1 (6 bases). The CDR3 contains 15 residues. V was cut by 2 bases and J by 2 bases, with 10 bases left in between. Germline lookup yields CDR1 LGHDT and CDR2 YNNKEL (reference sequence). The CDR3 bases are TGTGCCAGCAGCCAAAGAGGGGGAACTGGAAACACCATATATTTT. Translated: CASSQRGGTGNTIYF.

The chain couples TRBV27 to TRBJ2-1; 10 bases match TRBD1. Germline CDR1 and CDR2: MNHEY and SMNVEV (reference sequence). The CDR3 runs 13 residues. V shed 6 bases and J 7 bases; nucleotides not matched to a gene: 3. The CDR3: CASRRTGGNEQFF. The CDR3 DNA sequence: TGTGCCAGCAGAAGGACAGGGGGAAATGAGCAGTTCTTC.

This clone was observed a handful of times. The gene calls are TRBV15 and TRBJ1-4; tentatively, D is TRBD1 (5 bases). The germline CDR1 and CDR2 sequences are LNHNV and YYDKDF (reference sequence). The length of the CDR3 is 14 residues. Trimming took off 1 base at V and 10 bases at J, with 13 bases between the two ends. CDR3 amino acids: CATSRGDPGGKLFF. The CDR3 DNA reads as TGTGCCACCAGCAGAGGGGATCCCGGGGGAAAACTGTTTTTT.

This chain joins TRBV16 and TRBJ1-5; 8 nucleotides match TRBD1. Trimming removed 5 bases from V and 3 bases from J; junction bases left unmatched: 6. There are 15 residues in the CDR3. In germline, CDR1 is KGHSY, CDR2 FQNENV. CDR3 nucleotides: TGTGCCAGCAGCGGACGGACAGGGAACAATCAGCCCCAGCATTTT. As protein: CASSGRTGNNQPQHF. The variable domain in full, with the rest retrieved from reference TRBV16 and TRBJ1-5, is GEEVAQTPKHLVRGEGQKAKLYCAPIKGHSYVFWYQQVLKNEFKFLISFQNENVFDETGMPKERFSAKCLPNSPCSLEIQATKLEDSAVYFCASSGRTGNNQPQHFGDGTRLSIL.